This T cell receptor beta chain was retrieved from a study of blood T cell repertoires in COVID-19. On the study more broadly: Specimens from acute and convalescent COVID-19 originated in the United States, Italy and Spain. From T cells, B-cell-depleted T cells, or PBMCs came the material, which was cDNA or gDNA.

CDR3 length: 12 residues. CDR1 is LNHDA and CDR2 is SQIVND in the germline V gene (reference sequence). V gave up 7 bases and J gave up 7 bases, with 13 bases separating them. In the study's own analysis: Amplification of reference gene primers provided the estimated nucleated cell counts. The method was immunoSEQ multiplex PCR; TCRdb's version includes in-frame clones alone and lacks a portion of them. V and J calls plus clone size are reproduced from that table; the DNA served to infer D and trimming. The sample records roughly 150,000 clones, more than 80% being singletons. The V call is TRBV19, the J call TRBJ1-2, with TRBD1 as a possible D gene (6 bases). The source material was peripheral blood. This clonotype was obtained from a woman aged 60 to 75 with active COVID-19. CDR3 region: CASNTGTSGYTF. In DNA, the CDR3 is TGTGCCAGTAATACCGGGACATCTGGCTACACCTTC.